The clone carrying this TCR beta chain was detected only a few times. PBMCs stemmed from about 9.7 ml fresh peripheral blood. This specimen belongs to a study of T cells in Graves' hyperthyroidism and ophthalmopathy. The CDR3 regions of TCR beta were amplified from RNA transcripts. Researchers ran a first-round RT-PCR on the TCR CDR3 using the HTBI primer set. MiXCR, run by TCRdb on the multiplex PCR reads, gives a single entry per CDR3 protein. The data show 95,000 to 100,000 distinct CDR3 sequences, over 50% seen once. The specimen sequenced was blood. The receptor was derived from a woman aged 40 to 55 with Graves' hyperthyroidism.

The DNA of the CDR3 is TGTGCCACCAGCAGGCTCACAGGCGCCGAAAAACTGTTTTTT. As protein: CATSRLTGAEKLFF. The V and J genes are TRBV15 and TRBJ1-4, with D possibly being TRBD1 (5 bases). V was cut by 3 bases and J by 8 bases, with 13 bases left in between. The CDR3 runs 14 residues. Looked up from germline, CDR1 is LNHNV and CDR2 is YYDKDF (reference sequence).